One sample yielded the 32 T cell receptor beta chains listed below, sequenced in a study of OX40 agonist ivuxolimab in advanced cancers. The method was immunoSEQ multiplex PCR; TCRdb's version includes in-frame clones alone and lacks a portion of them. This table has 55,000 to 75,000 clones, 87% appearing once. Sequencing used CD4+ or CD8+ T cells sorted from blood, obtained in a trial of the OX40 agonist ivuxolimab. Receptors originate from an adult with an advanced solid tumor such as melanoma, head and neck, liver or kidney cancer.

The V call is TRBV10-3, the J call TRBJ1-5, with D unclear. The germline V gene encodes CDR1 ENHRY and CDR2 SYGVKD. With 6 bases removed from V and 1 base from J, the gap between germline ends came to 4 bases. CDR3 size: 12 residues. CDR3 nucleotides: TGTGCCATCAGGGGGAGCAATCAGCCCCAGCATTTT. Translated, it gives CAIRGSNQPQHF.

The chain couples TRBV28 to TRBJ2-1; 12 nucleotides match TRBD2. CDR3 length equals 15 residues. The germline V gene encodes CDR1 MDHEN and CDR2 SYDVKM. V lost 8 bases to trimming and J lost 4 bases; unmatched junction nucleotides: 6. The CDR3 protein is CASLGTSGRYNEQFF. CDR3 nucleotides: TGTGCCAGCTTAGGCACTAGCGGGAGGTACAATGAGCAGTTCTTC.

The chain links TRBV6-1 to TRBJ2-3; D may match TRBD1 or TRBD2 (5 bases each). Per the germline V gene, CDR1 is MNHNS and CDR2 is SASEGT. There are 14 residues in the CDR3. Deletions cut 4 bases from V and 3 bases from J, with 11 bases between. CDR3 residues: CASSGGWGTDTQYF. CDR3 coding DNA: TGTGCCAGCAGTGGAGGGTGGGGGACAGATACGCAGTATTTT.

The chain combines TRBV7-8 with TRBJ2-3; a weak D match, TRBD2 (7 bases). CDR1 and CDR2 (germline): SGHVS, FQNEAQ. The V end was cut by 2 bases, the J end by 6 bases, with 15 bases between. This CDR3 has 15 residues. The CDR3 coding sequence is TGTGCCAGCAGCTTATCTCCACAGGGAGGGGATACGCAGTATTTT. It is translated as CASSLSPQGGDTQYF.

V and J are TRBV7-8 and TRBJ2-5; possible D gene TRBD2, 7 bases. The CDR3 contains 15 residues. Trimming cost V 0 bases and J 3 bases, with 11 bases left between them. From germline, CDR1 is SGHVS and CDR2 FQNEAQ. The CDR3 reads CASSLAAGAEETQYF. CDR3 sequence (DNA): TGTGCCAGCAGCTTAGCCGCGGGGGCTGAAGAGACCCAGTACTTC.

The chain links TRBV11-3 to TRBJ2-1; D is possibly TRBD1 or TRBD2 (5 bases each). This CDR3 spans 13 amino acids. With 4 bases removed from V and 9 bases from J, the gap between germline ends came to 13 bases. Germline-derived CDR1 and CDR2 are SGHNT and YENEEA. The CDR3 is CASSSRGGSEQFF. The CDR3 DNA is TGTGCCAGCAGCTCTAGGGGTGGGAGTGAGCAGTTCTTC.

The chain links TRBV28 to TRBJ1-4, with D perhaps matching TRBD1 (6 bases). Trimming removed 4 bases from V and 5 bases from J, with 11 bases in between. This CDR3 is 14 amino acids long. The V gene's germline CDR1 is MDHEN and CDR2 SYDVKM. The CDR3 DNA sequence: TGTGCCAGCAGTTCGGGGGCCTCAAATGAAAAACTGTTTTTT. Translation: CASSSGASNEKLFF.

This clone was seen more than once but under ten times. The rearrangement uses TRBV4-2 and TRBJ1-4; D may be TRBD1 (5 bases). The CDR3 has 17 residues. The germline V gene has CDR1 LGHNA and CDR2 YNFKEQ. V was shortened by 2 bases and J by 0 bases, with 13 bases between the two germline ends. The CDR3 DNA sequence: TGTGCCAGCAGCCAAATGGGGATAGGGGCAACTAATGAAAAACTGTTTTTT. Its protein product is CASSQMGIGATNEKLFF.

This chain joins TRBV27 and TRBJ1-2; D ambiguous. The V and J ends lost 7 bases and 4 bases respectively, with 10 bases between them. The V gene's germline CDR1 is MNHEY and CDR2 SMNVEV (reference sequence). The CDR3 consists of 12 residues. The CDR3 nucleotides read TGTGCCAGCAAAGGTCCAACCTATGGCTACACCTTC. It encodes CASKGPTYGYTF.

This chain's CDR3 is CASSPAWGQPEAFF. The CDR3 nucleotides read TGTGCCAGCAGCCCCGCCTGGGGACAGCCTGAAGCTTTCTTT. The genes are TRBV7-2 and TRBJ1-1; 7 positions agree with TRBD1. Germline CDR1 and CDR2: SGHTA and FQGNSA. With V trimmed by 5 bases and J by 6 bases, 9 bases remained unmatched. CDR3 size: 14 residues. Variable domain in full (rest from reference TRBV7-2 and TRBJ1-1): GAGVSQSPSNKVTEKGKDVELRCDPISGHTALYWYRQSLGQGLEFLIYFQGNSAPDKSGLPSDRFSAERTGGSVSTLTIQRTQQEDSAVYLCASSPAWGQPEAFFGQGTRLTVV.

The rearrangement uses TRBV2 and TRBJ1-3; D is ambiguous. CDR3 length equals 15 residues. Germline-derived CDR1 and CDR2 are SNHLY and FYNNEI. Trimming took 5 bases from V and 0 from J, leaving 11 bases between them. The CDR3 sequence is CASSPGRNSGNTIYF. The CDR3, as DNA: TGTGCCAGCAGTCCAGGACGGAACTCTGGAAACACCATATATTTT. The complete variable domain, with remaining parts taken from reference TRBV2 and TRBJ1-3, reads EPEVTQTPSHQVTQMGQEVILRCVPISNHLYFYWYRQILGQKVEFLVSFYNNEISEKSEIFDDQFSVERPDGSNFTLKIRSTKLEDSAMYFCASSPGRNSGNTIYFGEGSWLTVV.

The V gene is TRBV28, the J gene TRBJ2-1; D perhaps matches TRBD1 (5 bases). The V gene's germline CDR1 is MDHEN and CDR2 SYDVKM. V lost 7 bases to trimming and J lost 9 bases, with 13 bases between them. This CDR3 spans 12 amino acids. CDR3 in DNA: TGTGCCAGCACCCGCTATAGGGGTGAGCAGTTCTTC. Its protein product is CASTRYRGEQFF. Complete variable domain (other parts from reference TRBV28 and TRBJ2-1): DVKVTQSSRYLVKRTGEKVFLECVQDMDHENMFWYRQDPGLGLRLIYFSYDVKMKEKGDIPEGYSVSREKKERFSLILESASTNQTSMYLCASTRYRGEQFFGPGTRLTVL.

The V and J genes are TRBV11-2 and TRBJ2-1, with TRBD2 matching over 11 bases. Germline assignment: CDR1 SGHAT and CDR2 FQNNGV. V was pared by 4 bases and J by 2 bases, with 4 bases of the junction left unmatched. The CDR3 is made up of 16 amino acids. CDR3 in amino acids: CASSSYSGRAYNEQFF. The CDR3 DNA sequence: TGTGCCAGCAGCTCGTATAGCGGGAGGGCCTACAATGAGCAGTTCTTC.

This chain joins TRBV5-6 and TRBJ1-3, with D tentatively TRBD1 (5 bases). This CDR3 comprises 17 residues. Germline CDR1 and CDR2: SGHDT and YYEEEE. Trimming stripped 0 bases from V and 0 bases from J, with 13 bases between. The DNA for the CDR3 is TGTGCCAGCAGCTTGGAACAGGTTCTAAGCTCTGGAAACACCATATATTTT. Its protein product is CASSLEQVLSSGNTIYF.

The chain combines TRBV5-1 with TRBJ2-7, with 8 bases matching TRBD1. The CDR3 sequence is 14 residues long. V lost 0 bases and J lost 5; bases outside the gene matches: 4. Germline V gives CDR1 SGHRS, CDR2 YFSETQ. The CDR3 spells CASSLGGQGDEQYF. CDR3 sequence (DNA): TGCGCCAGCAGCTTGGGAGGACAGGGCGACGAGCAGTACTTC.

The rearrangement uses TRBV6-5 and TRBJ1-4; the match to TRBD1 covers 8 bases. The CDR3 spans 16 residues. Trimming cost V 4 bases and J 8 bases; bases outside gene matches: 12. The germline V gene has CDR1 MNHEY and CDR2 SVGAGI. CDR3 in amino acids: CASSSAGGTFREKLFF. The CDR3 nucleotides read TGTGCCAGCAGTTCGGCAGGGGGCACGTTCAGAGAAAAACTGTTTTTT.

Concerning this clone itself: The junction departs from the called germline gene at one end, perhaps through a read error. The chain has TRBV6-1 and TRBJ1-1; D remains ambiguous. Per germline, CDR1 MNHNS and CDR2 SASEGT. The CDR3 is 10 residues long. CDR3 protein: CASREGEAFF. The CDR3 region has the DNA TGTGCCAGCAGGGAAGGGGAAGCTTTCTTT.

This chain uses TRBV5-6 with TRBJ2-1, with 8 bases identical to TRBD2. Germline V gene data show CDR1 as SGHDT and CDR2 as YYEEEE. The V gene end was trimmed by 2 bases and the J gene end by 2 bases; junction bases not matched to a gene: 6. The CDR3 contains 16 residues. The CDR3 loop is CASSLGLAPTYNEQFF. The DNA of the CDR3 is TGTGCCAGCAGCTTAGGACTAGCCCCTACCTACAATGAGCAGTTCTTC.

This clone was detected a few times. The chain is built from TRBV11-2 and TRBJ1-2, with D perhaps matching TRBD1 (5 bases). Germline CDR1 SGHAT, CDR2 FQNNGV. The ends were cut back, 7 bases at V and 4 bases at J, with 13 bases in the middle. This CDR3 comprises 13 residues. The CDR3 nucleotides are TGTGCCAGCACCAATGCGGGGCCCTATGGCTACACCTTC. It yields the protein CASTNAGPYGYTF.

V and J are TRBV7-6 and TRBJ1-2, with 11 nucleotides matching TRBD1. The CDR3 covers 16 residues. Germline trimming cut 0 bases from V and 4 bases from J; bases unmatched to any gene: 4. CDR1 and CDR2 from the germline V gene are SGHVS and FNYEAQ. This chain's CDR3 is CASSLAGGQGVYGYTF. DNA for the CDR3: TGTGCCAGCAGCTTAGCGGGGGGACAGGGGGTCTATGGCTACACCTTC.

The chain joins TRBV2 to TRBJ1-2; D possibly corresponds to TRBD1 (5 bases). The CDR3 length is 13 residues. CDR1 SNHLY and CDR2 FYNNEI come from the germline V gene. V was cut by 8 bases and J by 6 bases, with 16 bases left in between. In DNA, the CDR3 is TGTGCCAGCGTAATAGAGCGGGGCAATGGCTACACCTTC. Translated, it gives CASVIERGNGYTF. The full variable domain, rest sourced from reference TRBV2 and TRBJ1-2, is EPEVTQTPSHQVTQMGQEVILRCVPISNHLYFYWYRQILGQKVEFLVSFYNNEISEKSEIFDDQFSVERPDGSNFTLKIRSTKLEDSAMYFCASVIERGNGYTFGSGTRLTVV.

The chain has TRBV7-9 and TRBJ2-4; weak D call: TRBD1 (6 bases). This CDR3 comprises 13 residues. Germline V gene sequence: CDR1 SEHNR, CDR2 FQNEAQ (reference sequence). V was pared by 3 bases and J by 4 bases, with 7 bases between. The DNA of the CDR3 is TGTGCCAGCAGCTTTGGACAGAAAAACATTCAGTACTTC. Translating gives CASSFGQKNIQYF.

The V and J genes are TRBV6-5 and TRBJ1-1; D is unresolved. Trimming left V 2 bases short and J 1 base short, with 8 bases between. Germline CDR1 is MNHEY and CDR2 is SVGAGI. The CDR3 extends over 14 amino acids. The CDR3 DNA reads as TGTGCCAGCAGTTACAGTAGGTGGAACACTGAAGCTTTCTTT. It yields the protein CASSYSRWNTEAFF.

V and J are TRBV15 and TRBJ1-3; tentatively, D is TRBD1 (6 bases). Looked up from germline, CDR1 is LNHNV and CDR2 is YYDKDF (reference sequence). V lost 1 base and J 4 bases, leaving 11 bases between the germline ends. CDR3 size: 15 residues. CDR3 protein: CATSRVGGRGNTIYF. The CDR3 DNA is TGTGCCACCAGCAGAGTGGGGGGCCGGGGAAACACCATATATTTT. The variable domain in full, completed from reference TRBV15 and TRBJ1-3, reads DAMVIQNPRYQVTQFGKPVTLSCSQTLNHNVMYWYQQKSSQAPKLLFHYYDKDFNNEADTPDNFQSRRPNTSFCFLDIRSPGLGDTAMYLCATSRVGGRGNTIYFGEGSWLTVV.

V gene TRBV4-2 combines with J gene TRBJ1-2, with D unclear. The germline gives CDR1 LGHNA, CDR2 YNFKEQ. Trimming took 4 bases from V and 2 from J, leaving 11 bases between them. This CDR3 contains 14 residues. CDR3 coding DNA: TGTGCCAGCAGCCCCCAACAGAACAACTATGGCTACACCTTC. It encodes CASSPQQNNYGYTF.

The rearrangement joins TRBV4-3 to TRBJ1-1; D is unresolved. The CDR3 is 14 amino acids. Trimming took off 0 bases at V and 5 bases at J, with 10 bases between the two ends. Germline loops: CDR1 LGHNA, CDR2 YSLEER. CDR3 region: CASSQEVGWTEAFF. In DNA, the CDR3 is TGCGCCAGCAGCCAAGAAGTTGGATGGACTGAAGCTTTCTTT.

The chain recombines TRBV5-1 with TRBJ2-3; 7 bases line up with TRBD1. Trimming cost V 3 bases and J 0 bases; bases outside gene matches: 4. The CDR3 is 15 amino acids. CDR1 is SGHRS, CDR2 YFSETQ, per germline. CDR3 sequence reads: CASSSGQLSTDTQYF. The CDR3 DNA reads TGCGCCAGCAGCTCGGGACAGCTTAGCACAGATACGCAGTATTTT.

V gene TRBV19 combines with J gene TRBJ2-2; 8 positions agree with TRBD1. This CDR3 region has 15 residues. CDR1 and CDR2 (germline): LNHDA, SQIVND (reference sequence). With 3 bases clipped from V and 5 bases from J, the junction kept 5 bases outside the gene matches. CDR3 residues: CASSMPQGDTGELFF. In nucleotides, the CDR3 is TGTGCCAGTAGTATGCCACAGGGGGATACCGGGGAGCTGTTTTTT.

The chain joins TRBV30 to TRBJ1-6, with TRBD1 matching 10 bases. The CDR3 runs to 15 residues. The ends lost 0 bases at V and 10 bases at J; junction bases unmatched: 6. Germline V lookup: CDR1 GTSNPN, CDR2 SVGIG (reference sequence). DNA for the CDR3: TGTGCCTGGAGTGTCCGGGACAGGGGACGATCACCCCTCCACTTT. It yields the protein CAWSVRDRGRSPLHF.

CDR3 coding DNA: TGTGCCTGGACTTCGGGGGCCGGAAACACCATATATTTT. Translation: CAWTSGAGNTIYF. The rearrangement links TRBV30 to TRBJ1-3; possibly TRBD1 for D (6 bases). Trimming shortened V by 4 bases and J by 4 bases, and 11 bases separated the two germline ends. The germline CDR1 and CDR2 sequences are GTSNPN and SVGIG (reference sequence). The CDR3 is made up of 13 amino acids. The variable domain in full, completed from reference TRBV30 and TRBJ1-3, reads SQTIHQWPATLVQPVGSPLSLECTVEGTSNPNLYWYRQAAGRGLQLLFYSVGIGQISSEVPQNLSASRPQDRQFILSSKKLLLSDSGFYLCAWTSGAGNTIYFGEGSWLTVV.

CDR3 bases: TGTGCCAGCAGGGGGACACAGATCACTGAAGCTTTCTTT. Amino acid sequence: CASRGTQITEAFF. V usage is TRBV2 and J usage is TRBJ1-1, with D perhaps matching TRBD1 (6 bases). The CDR3 is made up of 13 amino acids. V lost 6 bases to trimming and J lost 4 bases, with 12 bases between them. Germline V CDR1 and CDR2: SNHLY, FYNNEI.

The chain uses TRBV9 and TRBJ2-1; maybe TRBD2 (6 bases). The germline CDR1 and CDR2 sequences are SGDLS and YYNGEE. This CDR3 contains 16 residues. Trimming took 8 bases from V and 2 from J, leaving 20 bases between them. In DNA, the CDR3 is TGTGCCAGACCCTTTAGGATGGGGGGAACCTACAATGAGCAGTTCTTC. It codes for CARPFRMGGTYNEQFF.